These 6 T cell receptor beta chains originate from one sample sequenced in a study of Graves' ophthalmopathy and Graves' hyperthyroidism. The sequenced template was RNA, covering the TCR beta CDR3 region. Second-round multiplex PCR came after first-round RT-PCR with HTBI primers. Via MiXCR, TCRdb re-called the multiplex PCR reads, giving one row per CDR3 protein. The sample holds approximately 480,000 distinct CDR3 sequences; approximately 15% are singletons and the top ten take over 7.5%. The specimen was blood. The receptor source for this set is a woman under 40 with Graves' ophthalmopathy.

At least ten counts were recorded for this clonotype. The gene calls are TRBV9 and TRBJ2-2; a weak D match, TRBD1 (5 bases). Trimming removed 3 bases at V and 3 bases at J, with 12 bases between. Per the germline V gene, CDR1 is SGDLS and CDR2 is YYNGEE. The CDR3 spans 15 residues. The CDR3 reads CASSALDTYTGELFF. The CDR3 bases are TGTGCCAGCAGCGCATTGGACACCTACACCGGGGAGCTGTTTTTT.

There are many counts of this clonotype. CDR3 protein: CASSYGRIAGARETQYF. The CDR3 nucleotides are TGTGCCAGCAGTTACGGTAGAATAGCGGGAGCTAGAGAGACCCAGTACTTC. This chain connects TRBV6-2 or TRBV6-3 to TRBJ2-5; 9 bases are shared with TRBD2. CDR3 length equals 17 residues. The V and J ends lost 2 bases and 4 bases, in that order; junction bases with no gene match: 11. Germline V gene sequence: CDR1 MNHEY, CDR2 SVGEGT.

This clonotype was seen at least ten times. The gene calls are TRBV4-1 and TRBJ2-7, with D possibly TRBD2 on 6 matching bases. V gave up 3 bases and J gave up 1 base, with 10 bases separating them. Germline V lookup: CDR1 MGHRA, CDR2 YSYEKL. The CDR3 length is 14 residues. CDR3 coding DNA: TGCGCCAGCAGCCAGGGACTGGTTTCCTACGAGCAGTACTTC. Protein product: CASSQGLVSYEQYF.

This clonotype was seen a handful of times. The chain is built from TRBV28 and TRBJ2-7; 9 nucleotides align to TRBD2. The germline V gene encodes CDR1 MDHEN and CDR2 SYDVKM. There are 14 residues in the CDR3. The ends lost 7 bases at V and 2 bases at J; junction bases unmatched: 6. CDR3 in amino acids: CASIPSGAPYEQYF. CDR3 nucleotides: TGTGCCAGCATCCCTAGCGGGGCCCCCTACGAGCAGTACTTC.

V is TRBV14 and J is TRBJ2-7; D assignment may be TRBD1 or TRBD2 (5 bases each). V gave up 4 bases and J gave up 3 bases, with 19 bases separating them. The CDR3 consists of 16 residues. CDR1 and CDR2 from the germline V gene are SGHDN and FVKESK. The chain's CDR3 is CASSPIRGWGFYEQYF. The CDR3 nucleotides are TGTGCCAGCAGCCCGATCCGGGGCTGGGGTTTCTACGAGCAGTACTTC.

This clonotype was seen repeatedly, ten times or more. The V and J genes are TRBV6-1 and TRBJ1-1; D is undetermined. Germline values: CDR1 MNHNS, CDR2 SASEGT. Trimming stripped 5 bases from V and 1 base from J, with 8 bases between. The CDR3 is 13 amino acids. The CDR3 coding sequence is TGTGCCAGCAGTTTAACGAGGAACACTGAAGCTTTCTTT. It yields the protein CASSLTRNTEAFF.